This TCR beta chain was obtained from a study of blood T cell repertoires in COVID-19. Germline V lookup: CDR1 MNHEY, CDR2 SMNVEV (reference sequence). V was trimmed by 3 bases and J by 6 bases, leaving 12 bases between them. This CDR3 contains 14 residues. This clone showed up just once. In the original workflow: The assay estimated nucleated cells by amplifying reference gene primers. Assay used: immunoSEQ multiplex PCR; TCRdb lists only in-frame clones, some missing. Clone size and V and J calls were adopted from that table, with D and trimming inferred from the DNA. The sample shows about 85,000 clones, roughly 82% of them seen only once.

This receptor was identified in a woman aged 80 or over with acute or convalescent COVID-19. The sequenced sample consisted of peripheral blood. The chain combines TRBV27 with TRBJ1-5; D not certain. CDR3 residues: CASSFEGWGQPQHF. CDR3 DNA sequence: TGTGCCAGCAGTTTCGAGGGATGGGGTCAGCCCCAGCATTTT.